This is a list of T cell receptor beta chains from one sample in a study of T-cell memory formation after mild COVID-19. TCRdb reprocessed the 5' RACE reads with MiXCR, giving one entry per CDR3 protein. The repertoire has fewer than 700,000 distinct CDR3 sequences, approximately 18% of them found once; the top ten carry about 12%. The source material was PBMCs or a T cell subset sorted from them (not recorded which). The receptors here all came from an adult woman who had mild COVID-19 (a few samples of this study predate the infection). Cell type and time point are not known. CDR3s include the opening cysteine and the closing phenylalanine or tryptophan. A D gene is named only where the DNA matches it firmly. Clone size, where shown, is once, few, many, or a class for clones that have expanded.

CDR3aa	d_gene	abundance	v_gene	j_gene
CASSAVLAGDEQYF	TRBD2	.	TRBV2	TRBJ2-7
CASSYTPKVSNTEAFF	.	few	TRBV6-5	TRBJ1-1
CASSYGNEQFF	.	many	TRBV6-5	TRBJ2-1
CASSQVIAGELFF	.	.	TRBV3-1	TRBJ2-2
CASTVAGLRTDTQYF	TRBD2	.	TRBV19	TRBJ2-3
CATSRDPQPGALLYEQYF	.	.	TRBV15	TRBJ2-7
CASSHGRTEAFF	.	.	TRBV5-4	TRBJ1-1
CASSQGGSGSYGYTF	.	once	TRBV14	TRBJ1-2
CSAKVAKNIQYF	.	.	TRBV20-1	TRBJ2-4
CACSHALAVYEQYF	TRBD2	.	TRBV4-2	TRBJ2-7
CASSWDGFNQPQHF	.	.	TRBV6-2/TRBV6-3	TRBJ1-5
CASSARGGWTTEAFF	.	few	TRBV3-1	TRBJ1-1
CSVATGEGTEAFF	TRBD1	.	TRBV29-1	TRBJ1-1
CASRQGEVDTQYF	TRBD1	few	TRBV12-3/TRBV12-4	TRBJ2-3
CASSLPGTGGGHEQFF	TRBD1	.	TRBV11-2	TRBJ2-1
CASRTSGGVFNEQFF	TRBD2	.	TRBV3-1	TRBJ2-1
CASSSHRDHTDTQYF	.	.	TRBV6-2/TRBV6-3	TRBJ2-3
CASSLVGASGRNTQYF	TRBD2	.	TRBV3-1	TRBJ2-3
CASRFQGAVGEKLFF	TRBD1	few	TRBV5-1	TRBJ1-4
CASSSLDRGQETQYF	TRBD1	.	TRBV7-9	TRBJ2-5
CASSLKGRGVAQNTEAFF	.	few	TRBV12-3/TRBV12-4	TRBJ1-1
CASSLERGRGQFF	TRBD2	few	TRBV7-9	TRBJ2-1
CASSQGSPGKVYF	.	few	TRBV3-1	TRBJ2-7
CSARVSLGGGFGEQFF	.	.	TRBV20-1	TRBJ2-1
CASSFFPGSNYGYTF	.	.	TRBV5-4	TRBJ1-2
CASYGLDAHEQYF	.	.	TRBV5-1	TRBJ2-7
CASRGLGEQFF	.	.	TRBV6-1	TRBJ2-1
CATSDSRDRAHEQFF	TRBD1	.	TRBV24-1	TRBJ2-1
CASSQGRGELWEQYF	.	.	TRBV4-1	TRBJ2-7
CSVQGGSLYGYTF	.	.	TRBV29-1	TRBJ1-2
CASSLGLAGGPEQFF	TRBD2	few	TRBV7-2	TRBJ2-1
CASNPIQGAYEQYF	TRBD1	.	TRBV7-9	TRBJ2-7
CATSDTKNRKETQYF	.	many	TRBV24-1	TRBJ2-5
CSAKQGGQFF	.	.	TRBV29-1	TRBJ2-1
CASSQGPASNYGYTF	.	few	TRBV3-1	TRBJ1-2
CASSLGTGPKCEQYF	TRBD1	.	TRBV7-9	TRBJ2-7
CASSAQGAQKTQYF	TRBD1	few	TRBV4-2	TRBJ2-5
CASSLERLQAGEQYF	TRBD2	.	TRBV5-1	TRBJ2-7
CASSQGTGQWSSYEQYF	TRBD1	few	TRBV4-3	TRBJ2-7
CASSQKDREGPDTQYF	TRBD1	few	TRBV4-3	TRBJ2-3
CAITKKGGGSYEQYF	.	.	TRBV10-3	TRBJ2-7
CASSLALGEGLVTDTQYF	TRBD2	.	TRBV7-9	TRBJ2-3
CASGGDRLNTEAFF	TRBD1	.	TRBV6-5	TRBJ1-1
CASSYHLRGSYTF	.	many	TRBV7-2	TRBJ1-2
CASSLLDSGYTIYF	.	.	TRBV5-6	TRBJ1-3
CATSDRRTSGGIYNEQFF	TRBD2	.	TRBV24-1	TRBJ2-1
CASSKDRSGSNEQFF	.	.	TRBV5-1	TRBJ2-1
CASSQAGYDNQPQHF	.	.	TRBV4-2	TRBJ1-5
CASRSGGPPYEQYF	.	.	TRBV19	TRBJ2-7
CASSEGTAIQVF	TRBD1	many	TRBV5-1	TRBJ2-7
CASRNGGRTDTQYF	.	.	TRBV27	TRBJ2-3